Listed below are T cell receptor beta chains from one sample, sequenced in a study of somatic mutations in cytotoxic T cells in rheumatoid arthritis. Generated by immunoSEQ multiplex PCR, the TCRdb table keeps only in-frame clones and is missing some. The table has approximately 15,000 clones, 72% seen once. The sample consisted of CD8+ T cells sorted from blood. These receptors all come from an adult with rheumatoid arthritis. Each CDR3 is given with its conserved first and last residue. The order of the fields is D gene, V gene, J gene, clone size, CDR3 DNA, CDR3 protein. The D gene is left open where the match is weak. Size is omitted from some rows. Given values are once, few, many or a class for expanded clones.

.	TRBV18	TRBJ1-1	.	TGTGCCAGCTCACCGTCCACAGGGAGGAACACTGAAGCTTTCTTT	CASSPSTGRNTEAFF
.	TRBV19	TRBJ1-1	.	TGTGCCAGTAGTATTGATTTCGGGAAGGGGAACACTGAAGCTTTCTTT	CASSIDFGKGNTEAFF
.	TRBV19	TRBJ1-5	.	TGTGCCAGTAGTATAGGCCTTCATAGCAATCAGCCCCAGCATTTT	CASSIGLHSNQPQHF
.	TRBV7-9	TRBJ2-3	.	TGTGCCAGCAGCTTAGCGCGGGCTGTCGGCACAGATACGCAGTATTTT	CASSLARAVGTDTQYF
TRBD2	TRBV28	TRBJ2-3	.	TGTGCCAGCAGGGCGGGGACTAGCGGGGGGCCTAGCACAGATACGCAGTATTTT	CASRAGTSGGPSTDTQYF
TRBD2	TRBV4-2	TRBJ2-7	.	TGTGCCAGCAGCCAAGAGGGGGGGACCTACGAGCAGTACTTC	CASSQEGGTYEQYF
.	TRBV13	TRBJ2-4	.	TGTGCCAGCCACGCAGGGCCGCTAGCCAAAAACATTCAGTACTTC	CASHAGPLAKNIQYF
TRBD1	TRBV6-1	TRBJ2-7	.	TGTGCCAGCAGTGAATCTTGGACAGGGTACTACGAGCAGTACTTC	CASSESWTGYYEQYF
.	TRBV19	TRBJ1-5	.	TGTGCCAGTAGTATAGACGCCGCGGTGCGGCCCCAGCATTTT	CASSIDAAVRPQHF
.	TRBV7-8	TRBJ1-5	.	TGTGCCAGCAGCTTAGTCAGGTTCGGTCAGCCCCAGCATTTT	CASSLVRFGQPQHF
.	TRBV14	TRBJ1-1	.	TGTGCCAGCAGCCACCACCTGACAGGGAACACTGAAGCTTTCTTT	CASSHHLTGNTEAFF
.	TRBV9	TRBJ1-1	once	TGTGCCAGCAGCGTAGGGTCAGAAGTGAACACTGAAGCTTTCTTT	CASSVGSEVNTEAFF
.	TRBV7-2	TRBJ2-7	.	TGTGCCAGCAGCTTAGTAGCCTACGAGCAGTACTTC	CASSLVAYEQYF
.	TRBV4-3	TRBJ2-7	once	TGCGCCAGCAGCCAAGAGGCGGGTACCTACGAGCAGTACTTC	CASSQEAGTYEQYF
.	TRBV2	TRBJ2-5	.	TGTGCCAGCAGTGAAGGGACAATGTACCAAGAGACCCAGTACTTC	CASSEGTMYQETQYF
TRBD1	TRBV2	TRBJ2-1	.	TGTGCCAGCAGCGCCTGGACAGGGGGCAACGATGAGCAGTTCTTC	CASSAWTGGNDEQFF
TRBD2	TRBV9	TRBJ2-5	.	TGTGCCAGCAGCGTAGCGGGGGGATGGTCGGAGACCCAGTACTTC	CASSVAGGWSETQYF
.	TRBV19	TRBJ2-1	.	TGTGCCAGTAGTATGGTGGCGGGTTCGCACAATGAGCAGTTCTTC	CASSMVAGSHNEQFF
.	TRBV5-6	TRBJ2-1	.	TGTGCCAGCAGCTTGGGGAAGGGGAATGAGCAGTTCTTC	CASSLGKGNEQFF
.	TRBV28	TRBJ1-3	.	TGTGCCAGCAGTTTCGGAAACACCATATATTTT	CASSFGNTIYF
.	TRBV13	TRBJ2-7	once	TGTGCCAGCAGCGCACAGGATTCTACCTACGAGCAGTACTTC	CASSAQDSTYEQYF
.	TRBV11-1	TRBJ1-6	.	TGTGCCAGCAGCCATCTAAGGGGGGCAAATTCACCCCTCCACTTT	CASSHLRGANSPLHF
.	TRBV28	TRBJ1-2	.	TGTGCCAGCAGTCTGTGGGTTGGGGGGTACTTCTATGGCTACACCTTC	CASSLWVGGYFYGYTF
TRBD2	TRBV2	TRBJ2-1	few	TGTGCCAGGAGCGGGGCCTCCTCCTACAATGAGCAGTTCTTC	CARSGASSYNEQFF
TRBD2	TRBV5-6	TRBJ2-2	.	TGTGCCAGCAGCGACGCGGGACTAGCGGACACCGGGGAGCTGTTTTTT	CASSDAGLADTGELFF
.	TRBV4-1	TRBJ1-1	few	TGCGCCAGCAGCCCCAAAACCCGTACCCTGAACACTGAAGCTTTCTTT	CASSPKTRTLNTEAFF